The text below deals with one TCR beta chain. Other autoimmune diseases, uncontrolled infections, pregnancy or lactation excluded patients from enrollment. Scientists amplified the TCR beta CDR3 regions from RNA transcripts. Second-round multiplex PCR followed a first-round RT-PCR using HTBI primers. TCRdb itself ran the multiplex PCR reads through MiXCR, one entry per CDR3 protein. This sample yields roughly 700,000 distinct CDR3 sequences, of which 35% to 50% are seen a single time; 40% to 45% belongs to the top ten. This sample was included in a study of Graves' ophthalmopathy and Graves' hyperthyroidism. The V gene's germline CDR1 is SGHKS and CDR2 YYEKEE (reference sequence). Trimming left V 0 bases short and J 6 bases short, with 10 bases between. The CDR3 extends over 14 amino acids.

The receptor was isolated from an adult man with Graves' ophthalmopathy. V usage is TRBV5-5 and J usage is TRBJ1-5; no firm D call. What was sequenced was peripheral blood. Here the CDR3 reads CASSLEDKGQPQHF. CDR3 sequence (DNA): TGTGCCAGCAGCTTGGAAGACAAAGGTCAGCCCCAGCATTTT.